This T cell receptor beta chain was observed in a study of OX40 agonist ivuxolimab in advanced cancers. The wider study: Patient treatment consisted of intravenous ivuxolimab administration every 2 weeks at 0.01 to 10 mg/kg.

This clone was seen once. Germline assignment: CDR1 GTSNPN and CDR2 SVGIG (reference sequence). This CDR3 region has 12 residues. V was clipped by 0 bases and J by 6 bases, with 7 bases between them. Method: immunoSEQ multiplex PCR; TCRdb's copy keeps in-frame clones and lacks some. The table lists 50,000 to 65,000 clones, around 90% of them singletons. Patients had blood sampled at baseline and again on cycle 4 day 1 and cycle 7 day 1. The specimen comprised CD4+ or CD8+ T cells sorted from blood, sampled in a trial of the OX40 agonist ivuxolimab. The rearrangement joins TRBV30 to TRBJ2-3; D remains ambiguous. This TCR derives from an adult with an advanced solid tumor such as melanoma, head and neck, liver or kidney cancer. The CDR3: CAWSVSDDTQYF. Here the CDR3 DNA reads TGTGCCTGGAGTGTATCAGACGATACGCAGTATTTT.